The clone carrying this T cell receptor (beta chain) was recorded many times. This sample is part of a study of molecular identifiers for immune sequencing clone quantification. The V gene's germline CDR1 is SGHVS and CDR2 FNYEAQ. Trimming cost V 5 bases and J 3 bases, with 10 bases left between them. The length of the CDR3 is 14 residues. TCRdb re-called the PCR reads through MiXCR, storing one row per CDR3 protein. The sample consists of around 480,000 distinct CDR3 sequences, about a fifth of them appearing once. The source of this sequence is a human donor in good health. Some libraries in this study had Jurkat cell RNA spiked in. The chain has TRBV7-6 and TRBJ2-2; D remains unclear. Sequencing used naive CD8+ T cells from blood, with Jurkat cell RNA spiked in. Specified subset: FACS-sorted CD8+CD4-CCR7+CD45RA+ naive T cells. In DNA, the CDR3 is TGTGCCAGCAGCCTCACAGCATACACCGGGGAGCTGTTTTTT. Amino acid sequence: CASSLTAYTGELFF.